The rows below give T cell receptor beta chains drawn from one sample of a study of blood T cell repertoires in COVID-19. Using immunoSEQ multiplex PCR, the repertoire was profiled, and TCRdb retains in-frame clones only, with some absent. Of roughly 410,000 clones in the sample, roughly nine tenths were seen once. Material: peripheral blood. The source of these receptors is a man in his forties or fifties with acute or convalescent COVID-19. CDR3s include the opening cysteine and the closing phenylalanine or tryptophan. The order of the fields is J gene, V gene, clone size, D gene, CDR3 protein, CDR3 DNA. The D gene is left open where the match is weak. The size field is filled for only some rows; it gives once, few, many or a size class.

>TRBJ1-1|TRBV28|-|-
CASRQALGENTEAFF
TGTGCCAGCAGACAAGCCTTAGGAGAGAACACTGAAGCTTTCTTT
>TRBJ2-7|TRBV29-1|-|TRBD1
CSVSGGQGVIEQYF
TGCAGCGTTTCTGGGGGACAGGGGGTTATCGAGCAGTACTTC
>TRBJ1-6|TRBV4-3|-|-
CASSLQGNSPLHF
TGCGCCAGCAGCCTTCAGGGAAATTCACCCCTCCACTTT
>TRBJ1-5|TRBV5-6|-|-
CASSSTREQPQHF
TGTGCCAGCAGCTCCACTCGGGAACAGCCCCAGCATTTT
>TRBJ1-2|TRBV29-1|-|-
CSVEGFSRERSYGYTF
TGCAGCGTTGAAGGTTTTTCCCGCGAACGGAGCTATGGCTACACCTTC
>TRBJ1-5|TRBV6-7|-|-
CASSYSSPPYSNQPQHF
TGTGCCAGCAGTTACTCGAGCCCACCCTATAGCAATCAGCCCCAGCATTTT
>TRBJ1-5|TRBV28|-|-
CASSEGEGLGQPQHF
TGTGCCAGCTCAGAGGGGGAGGGTCTCGGGCAGCCCCAGCATTTT
>TRBJ1-5|TRBV7-9|-|TRBD1
CASSLGQGNQPQHF
TGTGCCAGCAGCTTGGGACAGGGGAATCAGCCCCAGCATTTT
>TRBJ2-7|TRBV5-8|-|TRBD1
CASSFRDSLYEQYF
TGTGCCAGCAGCTTCCGGGACAGCTTATACGAGCAGTACTTC
>TRBJ1-4|TRBV29-1|-|-
CSGETENEKLFF
TGCAGCGGGGAGACTGAAAATGAAAAACTGTTTTTT
>TRBJ2-1|TRBV28|-|-
CASSLPRAYPLNEQFF
TGTGCCAGCAGTTTACCCAGGGCCTACCCCCTCAATGAGCAGTTCTTC
>TRBJ2-2|TRBV27|-|-
CASSLGRGELFF
TGTGCCAGCAGTTTAGGTCGGGGGGAGCTGTTTTTT
>TRBJ1-4|TRBV11-2|-|TRBD1
CASSLTGNFATNEKLFF
TGTGCCAGCAGCTTGACAGGGAACTTTGCAACTAATGAAAAACTGTTTTTT
>TRBJ2-7|TRBV30|-|TRBD1
CAWSTPGTGPSYEQYF
TGTGCCTGGAGCACCCCTGGGACAGGGCCGTCCTACGAGCAGTACTTC
>TRBJ2-1|TRBV7-6|-|TRBD2
CASSFRLASEQFF
TGTGCCAGCAGCTTTAGACTAGCTTCTGAGCAGTTCTTC
>TRBJ2-1|TRBV5-4|-|TRBD1
CASSLFQGAGNEQFF
TGTGCCAGCAGCTTGTTCCAGGGGGCTGGCAATGAGCAGTTCTTC
>TRBJ1-3|TRBV5-1|-|-
CASSLVQGSGNTIYF
TGCGCCAGCAGCTTGGTCCAGGGCTCTGGAAACACCATATATTTT
>TRBJ2-5|TRBV6-5|-|-
CASSYSRSKETQYF
TGTGCCAGCAGTTACTCCCGGTCCAAAGAGACCCAGTACTTC
>TRBJ1-1|TRBV28|few|TRBD1
CASSSSTTGGTEAFF
TGTGCCAGCAGTTCCTCAACGACAGGGGGCACTGAAGCTTTCTTT
>TRBJ1-1|TRBV7-9|-|TRBD1
CASSLGGQGPNTEAFF
TGTGCCAGCAGCTTAGGTGGACAGGGCCCGAACACTGAAGCTTTCTTT
>TRBJ2-7|TRBV28|-|TRBD1
CASSTDRGQPYEQYF
TGTGCCAGCAGTACCGACAGGGGGCAACCCTACGAGCAGTACTTC
>TRBJ2-7|TRBV11-2|few|-
CASSFTPAGEQYF
TGTGCCAGCAGCTTCACACCAGCGGGCGAGCAGTACTTC
>TRBJ2-1|TRBV10-3|-|-
CAISAPGGLGNEQFF
TGTGCCATCAGTGCCCCGGGGGGCCTCGGCAATGAGCAGTTCTTC
>TRBJ1-5|TRBV28|-|-
CASSLTGNQPQHF
TGTGCCAGCAGTTTAACGGGGAATCAGCCCCAGCATTTT
>TRBJ2-3|TRBV7-3|-|TRBD2
CASNTAGTSTDTQYF
TGTGCCAGCAATACAGCGGGGACTAGCACAGATACGCAGTATTTT
>TRBJ1-6|TRBV6-2/TRBV6-3|-|-
CASSYREVAPLHF
TGTGCCAGCAGTTACAGGGAGGTCGCACCCCTCCACTTT
>TRBJ1-5|TRBV6-6|-|-
CASSYRHGKDQPQHF
TGTGCCAGCAGTTACCGACACGGGAAAGATCAGCCCCAGCATTTT
>TRBJ2-1|TRBV29-1|-|TRBD1
CSVGTGAENEQFF
TGCAGCGTGGGGACAGGGGCTGAAAATGAGCAGTTCTTC
>TRBJ1-1|TRBV19|-|-
CASSFDRATEAFF
TGTGCCAGTAGTTTCGACAGAGCCACTGAAGCTTTCTTT
>TRBJ2-3|TRBV27|-|TRBD1
CASSYRGMGDTQYF
TGTGCCAGCAGTTACAGGGGGATGGGAGATACGCAGTATTTT
>TRBJ2-3|TRBV9|-|TRBD1
CASSAPTSPGTGASTDTQYF
TGTGCCAGCAGCGCGCCAACGTCACCCGGGACAGGAGCTAGCACAGATACGCAGTATTTT
>TRBJ2-2|TRBV19|-|TRBD1
CASSRGQGDTGELFF
TGTGCCAGTAGTAGGGGACAGGGAGACACCGGGGAGCTGTTTTTT
>TRBJ2-1|TRBV11-3|-|TRBD2
CASSLSGGAFEQFF
TGTGCCAGCAGCCTCAGCGGGGGGGCATTCGAGCAGTTCTTC
>TRBJ2-7|TRBV11-2|-|TRBD2
CASRRGLAGVSGYEQYF
TGTGCCAGCAGACGGGGACTAGCGGGAGTATCCGGATACGAGCAGTACTTC
>TRBJ1-4|TRBV7-2|few|TRBD1
CASSLVGTANEKLFF
TGTGCCAGCAGCTTAGTTGGGACAGCTAATGAAAAACTGTTTTTT
>TRBJ2-5|TRBV5-8|-|-
CASSLGDREETQYF
TGTGCCAGCAGCTTGGGCGACAGAGAAGAGACCCAGTACTTC
>TRBJ2-7|TRBV6-1|few|-
CASSEVAEQYF
TGTGCCAGCAGTGAAGTGGCCGAGCAGTACTTC
>TRBJ2-1|TRBV7-9|-|-
CASSPSWGEAPNEQFF
TGTGCCAGCAGTCCTTCCTGGGGGGAGGCCCCCAATGAGCAGTTCTTC
>TRBJ2-1|TRBV2|-|-
CASSRTAYNEQFF
TGTGCCAGCAGTAGGACAGCCTACAATGAGCAGTTCTTC
>TRBJ1-5|TRBV2|-|TRBD1
CASGRQGYQPQHF
TGTGCCAGTGGGAGACAGGGCTATCAGCCCCAGCATTTT